The 32 T cell receptor beta chains listed next were all sequenced from one sample in a study of shared clonotypes between healthy human individuals. Profiling relied on immunoSEQ multiplex PCR, and the TCRdb table lists in-frame clones only, not all of them. The sample includes 1.4 million or so clones, about 98.5% of them seen just once. Source material: naive CD4+ T cells sorted from blood. Subset meaning: CD45RA+ positively selected. The receptors were sampled from a man younger than 45 in good health.

In this sample, this clone turned up once. The chain joins TRBV10-3 to TRBJ2-1; D possibly corresponds to TRBD2 (5 bases). The germline CDR1 and CDR2 sequences are ENHRY and SYGVKD. The CDR3 length is 15 residues. Between the trimmed V and J ends, which lost 3 bases and 7 bases, there was a span of 16 bases. The CDR3 region is CAISDGGNEGNEQFF. The CDR3 DNA reads as TGTGCCATCAGTGACGGTGGGAACGAGGGTAATGAGCAGTTCTTC.

In its sample, this clone was seen once. The V call is TRBV28, the J call TRBJ2-7; 7 bases match TRBD2. This CDR3 spans 15 amino acids. The germline CDR1 and CDR2 sequences are MDHEN and SYDVKM. V lost 5 bases to trimming and J lost 0 bases; unmatched junction nucleotides: 7. CDR3 residues: CASSALGGSSYEQYF. CDR3 sequence (DNA): TGTGCCAGCAGTGCTCTTGGCGGGAGCTCCTACGAGCAGTACTTC.

The V and J genes are TRBV5-6 and TRBJ2-7; no reliable D call. The CDR3 contains 13 residues. V was clipped by 2 bases and J by 2 bases, with 8 bases between them. Germline CDR1 SGHDT, CDR2 YYEEEE. The CDR3: CASSFSETYEQYF. Here the CDR3 DNA reads TGTGCCAGCAGCTTTAGTGAAACCTACGAGCAGTACTTC.

This chain connects TRBV5-1 to TRBJ2-7, with 9 bases fitting TRBD1. After removal of 4 bases from V and 4 bases from J, the junction contained 3 bases not matched to a gene. The CDR3 length is 13 residues. In germline, CDR1 is SGHRS, CDR2 YFSETQ. CDR3 region: CASSRTGEYEQYF. For the CDR3, the DNA is TGCGCCAGCAGCAGGACAGGGGAGTACGAGCAGTACTTC.

The chain links TRBV18 to TRBJ1-4; 9 nucleotides line up with TRBD1. This CDR3 is 17 amino acids long. V shed 3 bases and J 7 bases; nucleotides not matched to a gene: 12. The germline V gene encodes CDR1 KGHSH and CDR2 LQKENI. The CDR3 DNA sequence: TGTGCCAGCTCACCTCGGCTACAGGGGGCTTCGAGTGAAAAACTGTTTTTT. Translating it yields CASSPRLQGASSEKLFF.

As concerns this clone: In the same sample, other DNA sequences code for this CDR3. The chain employs TRBV7-3 and TRBJ2-3; D is unclear. Germline CDR1 is SGHTA and CDR2 is FQGTGA. Trimming pared 3 bases from V and 0 bases from J, leaving 10 bases between. The length of the CDR3 is 15 residues. The chain's CDR3 is CASSLLAASTDTQYF. CDR3 DNA: TGTGCCAGCAGCTTGCTGGCGGCTAGCACAGATACGCAGTATTTT.

The V gene is TRBV15, the J gene TRBJ2-1; 8 bases line up with TRBD2. The germline CDR1 and CDR2 sequences are LNHNV and YYDKDF (reference sequence). The CDR3 loop spans 17 amino acids. Trimming at V came to 2 bases and at J to 6 bases, leaving 12 bases not matched to a gene. The CDR3 reads CATSRSYGTRDFNEQFF. The CDR3 region has the DNA TGTGCCACCAGCAGAAGTTATGGGACTAGAGATTTCAATGAGCAGTTCTTC.

This sequence joins TRBV14 and TRBJ2-5; 8 nucleotides match TRBD1. The CDR3 contains 15 residues. V gave up 2 bases and J gave up 5 bases; unmatched junction bases: 7. Germline V gene sequence: CDR1 SGHDN, CDR2 FVKESK. The CDR3 DNA reads as TGTGCCAGCAGCCAAAGGACAGGGCAATCGGAGACCCAGTACTTC. Its protein is CASSQRTGQSETQYF.

This rearrangement joins TRBV15 to TRBJ1-2; D is possibly TRBD1 (5 bases). Germline CDR1 LNHNV, CDR2 YYDKDF (reference sequence). The CDR3 extends over 15 amino acids. Deletions cut 5 bases from V and 4 bases from J, with 17 bases between. The CDR3 bases are TGTGCCACCAGCGAAAGAGGGACGGCCATCTATGGCTACACCTTC. Its translation is CATSERGTAIYGYTF.

This clone was seen just once. At the DNA level, this CDR3 is encoded by other sequences in the same sample as well. CDR3 nucleotides: TGTGCCAGCAGTTTGGGGGATACGCAGTATTTT. Protein sequence: CASSLGDTQYF. V gene TRBV28 combines with J gene TRBJ2-3; D is uncertain. V lost 3 bases and J 6 bases, leaving 4 bases between the germline ends. CDR3 length: 11 amino acids. Per the germline V gene, CDR1 is MDHEN and CDR2 is SYDVKM.

This chain connects TRBV30 to TRBJ2-1, with D unclear. The CDR3 runs to 13 residues. The V gene's germline CDR1 is GTSNPN and CDR2 SVGIG (reference sequence). Trimming cost V 2 bases and J 6 bases, with 11 bases left between them. The CDR3 is CAWSFRALNEQFF. The CDR3 DNA is TGTGCCTGGAGTTTCCGGGCACTCAATGAGCAGTTCTTC.

The rearrangement joins TRBV18 to TRBJ1-1; 9 bases match TRBD1. The germline V gene encodes CDR1 KGHSH and CDR2 LQKENI. This CDR3 is built from 14 residues. The J segment lost 8 bases and the V segment lost 3 bases, leaving 7 bases of the junction unmatched. Written as DNA, the CDR3 is TGTGCCAGCTCACCGATCCCGGGGACAGGGGAAGCTTTCTTT. This translates into CASSPIPGTGEAFF.

This clone has only one observation. This CDR3 is also generated by other DNA sequences in the sample. The rearrangement links TRBV29-1 to TRBJ2-3; 12 positions match TRBD2. The germline V gene has CDR1 SQVTM and CDR2 ANQGSEA. The CDR3 contains 16 residues. Unmatched junction bases numbered 5, after V lost 4 bases and J lost 0 bases. The CDR3 nucleotides are TGCAGCGTTGTAGGGGGGACTAGCGGGAGCACAGATACGCAGTATTTT. Protein product: CSVVGGTSGSTDTQYF.

With regard to this clone: One end of the junction is discordant with germline, which a read error may explain. Written as DNA, the CDR3 is TGTGCCAGCAGCTCCCCTCGAGGGGCTAGCGGGATGAAGGTCTTC. This gives the protein CASSSPRGASGMKVF. The chain couples TRBV7-2 to TRBJ2-1; the match to TRBD2 covers 9 bases. In germline, CDR1 is SGHTA, CDR2 FQGNSA. The length of the CDR3 is 15 residues.

The gene calls are TRBV4-1 and TRBJ2-7, with D unclear. Trimming removed 5 bases at V and 2 bases at J, with 13 bases between. The germline CDR1 and CDR2 sequences are MGHRA and YSYEKL. The CDR3 contains 14 residues. The DNA of the CDR3 is TGCGCCAGCAGCACCGCAGGTATGGCCTACGAGCAGTACTTC. Translating it yields CASSTAGMAYEQYF.

V usage is TRBV19 and J usage is TRBJ2-2; unclear D gene. V gave up 3 bases and J gave up 6 bases, with 11 bases separating them. This CDR3 spans 14 amino acids. Germline V gene data show CDR1 as LNHDA and CDR2 as SQIVND (reference sequence). DNA for the CDR3: TGTGCCAGTAGTATTCGCTTTGGGGCCGGGGAGCTGTTTTTT. Its protein is CASSIRFGAGELFF.

This rearrangement joins TRBV5-4 to TRBJ2-6; tentative D call: TRBD2 (5 bases). Germline loops: CDR1 SGHNT, CDR2 YYREEE (reference sequence). V was shortened by 5 bases and J by 0 bases, with 12 bases between the two germline ends. The CDR3 length is 16 residues. The CDR3 nucleotides read TGTGCCAGCAGGTCCCTCCGGGACTCTGGGGCCAACGTCCTGACTTTC. It yields the protein CASRSLRDSGANVLTF.

This chain joins TRBV7-2 and TRBJ2-1; D is perhaps TRBD1 (6 bases). Looked up from germline, CDR1 is SGHTA and CDR2 is FQGNSA. This CDR3 is built from 15 residues. V was trimmed by 6 bases and J by 8 bases, leaving 20 bases between them. The CDR3 nucleotides are TGTGCCAGCAGGGGTAGACAGGCCGAGGTTCATGAGCAGTTCTTC. Protein: CASRGRQAEVHEQFF.

This rearrangement joins TRBV7-2 to TRBJ1-2, with D maybe TRBD1 (6 bases). V was pared by 5 bases and J by 2 bases, with 6 bases between. This CDR3 has 12 amino acids. Germline values: CDR1 SGHTA, CDR2 FQGNSA. The CDR3 DNA follows: TGTGCCAGCAGCAGGGGGAACTATGGCTACACCTTC. Residues: CASSRGNYGYTF.

The gene calls are TRBV19 and TRBJ2-6; no clear D. Trimming stripped 1 base from V and 1 base from J, with 5 bases between. This CDR3 region has 15 residues. From germline, CDR1 is LNHDA and CDR2 SQIVND (reference sequence). CDR3 in DNA: TGTGCCAGTAGTATAGTTGCGTCTGGGGCCAACGTCCTGACTTTC. Residues: CASSIVASGANVLTF.

The chain links TRBV18 to TRBJ2-1, with a tentative D call TRBD1 (6 bases). CDR3 length: 15 residues. V lost 4 bases and J 4 bases, leaving 14 bases between the germline ends. The germline V gene encodes CDR1 KGHSH and CDR2 LQKENI. CDR3 DNA sequence: TGTGCCAGCTCACTAAAGACAGGAGGATACAATGAGCAGTTCTTC. It yields the protein CASSLKTGGYNEQFF.

This sequence joins TRBV15 and TRBJ1-1; D unresolved. Trimming cost V 1 base and J 5 bases, with 17 bases left between them. The CDR3 extends over 16 amino acids. CDR1 is LNHNV and CDR2 is YYDKDF in the germline V gene (reference sequence). CDR3: CATSRGFTEVGTEAFF. The CDR3 DNA follows: TGTGCCACCAGCAGAGGCTTCACTGAGGTCGGTACTGAAGCTTTCTTT. Filled out from reference TRBV15 and TRBJ1-1, the complete variable domain reads DAMVIQNPRYQVTQFGKPVTLSCSQTLNHNVMYWYQQKSSQAPKLLFHYYDKDFNNEADTPDNFQSRRPNTSFCFLDIRSPGLGDTAMYLCATSRGFTEVGTEAFFGQGTRLTVV.

The chain carries TRBV11-3 and TRBJ2-7, with TRBD1 as a possible D gene (7 bases). Trimming removed 5 bases at V and 3 bases at J, with 8 bases between. The CDR3 consists of 12 residues. The V gene's germline CDR1 is SGHNT and CDR2 YENEEA. The CDR3 loop reads CASSQGGYEQYF. Here the CDR3 DNA reads TGTGCCAGCAGCCAGGGGGGCTACGAGCAGTACTTC.

The chain links TRBV28 to TRBJ2-1, with a possible D match to TRBD1 (6 bases). CDR1 and CDR2 (germline): MDHEN, SYDVKM. This CDR3 is built from 15 residues. Deletions cut 4 bases from V and 4 bases from J, with 14 bases between. CDR3 coding DNA: TGTGCCAGCAGTTGGGCAGGGGCGAAATACAATGAGCAGTTCTTC. Amino acid sequence: CASSWAGAKYNEQFF.

This rearrangement joins TRBV20-1 to TRBJ2-7; D call uncertain. The ends were cut back, 3 bases at V and 6 bases at J, with 9 bases in the middle. There are 11 residues in the CDR3. Germline values: CDR1 DFQATT, CDR2 SNEGSKA (reference sequence). The CDR3 region has the DNA TGCAGTGCTAGCGGCCTCATCGAGCAGTACTTC. Translating gives CSASGLIEQYF.

This chain joins TRBV4-1 and TRBJ1-5; D remains unclear. The V end was cut by 0 bases, the J end by 10 bases, with 16 bases between. This CDR3 is 15 amino acids long. In germline, CDR1 is MGHRA, CDR2 YSYEKL. The CDR3 bases are TGCGCCAGCAGCCAAGAAAGTAGAGTCGTGGGTCCCCAGCATTTT. It specifies CASSQESRVVGPQHF.

The V and J genes are TRBV29-1 and TRBJ2-5; the D is unclear. The CDR3 spans 10 residues. Trimming left V 4 bases short and J 1 base short, with 1 base between. From germline, CDR1 is SQVTM and CDR2 ANQGSEA. Written as DNA, the CDR3 is TGCAGCGTTGCCCAAGAGACCCAGTACTTC. It specifies CSVAQETQYF.

This chain joins TRBV5-4 and TRBJ2-7; 8 nucleotides line up with TRBD2. V lost 3 bases and J lost 1; bases outside the gene matches: 3. Germline CDR1 is SGHNT and CDR2 is YYREEE (reference sequence). The CDR3 consists of 14 residues. In nucleotides, the CDR3 is TGTGCCAGCAGCTCAACGGGGGGGTCCTACGAGCAGTACTTC. Translating it yields CASSSTGGSYEQYF.

This clone showed up just once. This chain connects TRBV11-3 to TRBJ2-2, with 12 bases that match TRBD2. This CDR3 contains 18 residues. Germline CDR1 SGHNT, CDR2 YENEEA. Trimming at V came to 5 bases and at J to 0 bases, leaving 7 bases not matched to a gene. The CDR3 coding sequence is TGTGCCAGCAGCGGCTCGGGACTAGCGGGTACGAACACCGGGGAGCTGTTTTTT. Translated, it gives CASSGSGLAGTNTGELFF.

This clone was seen only once. The genes are TRBV6-1 and TRBJ2-3; no clear D. This CDR3 region has 15 residues. Between the trimmed V and J ends, which lost 3 bases and 0 bases, there was a span of 10 bases. Germline-derived CDR1 and CDR2 are MNHNS and SASEGT. In nucleotides, the CDR3 is TGTGCCAGCAGTGAGGGCCCCACTAGCACAGATACGCAGTATTTT. This translates into CASSEGPTSTDTQYF.

The CDR3 loop reads CASSNTGLVGELFF. For the CDR3, the DNA is TGTGCCAGTAGTAATACGGGGCTGGTCGGGGAGCTGTTTTTT. The rearrangement links TRBV19 to TRBJ2-2; the D gene could be TRBD1 or TRBD2 (5 bases each). The CDR3 sequence is 14 residues long. The V end lost 4 bases, the J end lost 7 bases, and 13 bases lay between the germline ends. CDR1 LNHDA and CDR2 SQIVND come from the germline V gene (reference sequence).

The chain uses TRBV29-1 and TRBJ2-5; tentatively, D is TRBD1 (5 bases). Germline assignment: CDR1 SQVTM and CDR2 ANQGSEA. V lost 3 bases to trimming and J lost 1 base, with 12 bases between them. The CDR3 is 14 residues long. This CDR3 is CSVDDWGSQETQYF. The CDR3 region has the DNA TGCAGCGTTGATGACTGGGGCAGCCAAGAGACCCAGTACTTC.